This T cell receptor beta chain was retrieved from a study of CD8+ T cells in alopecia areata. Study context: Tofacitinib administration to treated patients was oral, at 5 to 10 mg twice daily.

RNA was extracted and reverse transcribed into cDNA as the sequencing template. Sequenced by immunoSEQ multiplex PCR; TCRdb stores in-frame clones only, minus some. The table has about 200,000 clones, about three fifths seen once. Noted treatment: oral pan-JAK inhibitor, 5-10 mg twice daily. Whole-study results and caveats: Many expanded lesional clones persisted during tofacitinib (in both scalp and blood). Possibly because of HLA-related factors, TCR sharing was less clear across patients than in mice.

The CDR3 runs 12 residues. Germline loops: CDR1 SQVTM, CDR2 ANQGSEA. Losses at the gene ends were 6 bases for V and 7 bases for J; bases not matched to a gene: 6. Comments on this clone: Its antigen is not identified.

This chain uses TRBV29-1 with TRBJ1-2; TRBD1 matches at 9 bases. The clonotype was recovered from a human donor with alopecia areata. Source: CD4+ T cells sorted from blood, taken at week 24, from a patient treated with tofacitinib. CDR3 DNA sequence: TGCAGCGTCTACAGGGGGCTGGGTGGCTACACCTTC. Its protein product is CSVYRGLGGYTF.